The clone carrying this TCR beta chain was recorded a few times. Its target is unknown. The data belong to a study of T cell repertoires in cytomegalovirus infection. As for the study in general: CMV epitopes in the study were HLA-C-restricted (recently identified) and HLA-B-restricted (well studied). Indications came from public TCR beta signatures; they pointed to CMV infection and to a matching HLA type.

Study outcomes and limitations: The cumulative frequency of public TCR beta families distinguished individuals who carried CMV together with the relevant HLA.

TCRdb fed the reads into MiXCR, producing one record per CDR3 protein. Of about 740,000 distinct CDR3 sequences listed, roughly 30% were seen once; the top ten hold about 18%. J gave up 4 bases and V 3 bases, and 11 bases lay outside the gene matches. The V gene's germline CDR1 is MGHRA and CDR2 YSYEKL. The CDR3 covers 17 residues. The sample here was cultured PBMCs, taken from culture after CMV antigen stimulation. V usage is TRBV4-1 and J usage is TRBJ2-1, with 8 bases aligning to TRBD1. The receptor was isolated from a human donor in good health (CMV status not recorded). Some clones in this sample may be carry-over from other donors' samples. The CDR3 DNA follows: TGCGCCAGCAGCCAGCCACGCCGGGGACAGGCGTACAATGAGCAGTTCTTC. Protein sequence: CASSQPRRGQAYNEQFF.